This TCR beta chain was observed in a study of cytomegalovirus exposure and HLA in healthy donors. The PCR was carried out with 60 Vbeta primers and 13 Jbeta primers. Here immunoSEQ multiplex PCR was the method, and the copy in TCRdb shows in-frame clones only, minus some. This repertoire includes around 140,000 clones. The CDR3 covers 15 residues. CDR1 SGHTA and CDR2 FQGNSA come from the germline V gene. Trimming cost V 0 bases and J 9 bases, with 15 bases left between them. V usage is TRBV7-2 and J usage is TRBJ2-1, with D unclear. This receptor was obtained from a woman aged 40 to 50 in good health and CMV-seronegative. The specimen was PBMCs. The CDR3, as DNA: TGTGCCAGCAGCTTAGCTTTGGTATTGGGCTCTGAGCAGTTCTTC. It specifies CASSLALVLGSEQFF.